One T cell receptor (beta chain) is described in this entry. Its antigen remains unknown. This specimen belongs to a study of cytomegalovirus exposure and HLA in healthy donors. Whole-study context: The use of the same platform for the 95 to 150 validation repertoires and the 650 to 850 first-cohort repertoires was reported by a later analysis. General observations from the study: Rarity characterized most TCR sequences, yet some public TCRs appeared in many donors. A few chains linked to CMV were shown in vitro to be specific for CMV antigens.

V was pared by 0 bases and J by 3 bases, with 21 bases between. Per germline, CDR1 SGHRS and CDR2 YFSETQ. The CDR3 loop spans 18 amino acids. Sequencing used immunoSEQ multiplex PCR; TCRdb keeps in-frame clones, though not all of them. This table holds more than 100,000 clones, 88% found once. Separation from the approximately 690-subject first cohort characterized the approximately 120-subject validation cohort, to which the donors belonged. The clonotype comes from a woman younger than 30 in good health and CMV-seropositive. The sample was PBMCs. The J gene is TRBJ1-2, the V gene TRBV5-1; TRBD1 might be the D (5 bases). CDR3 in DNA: TGCGCCAGCAGCTTGGGTATTCATGGTCGGGGGGAACACTATGGCTACACCTTC. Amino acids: CASSLGIHGRGEHYGYTF.